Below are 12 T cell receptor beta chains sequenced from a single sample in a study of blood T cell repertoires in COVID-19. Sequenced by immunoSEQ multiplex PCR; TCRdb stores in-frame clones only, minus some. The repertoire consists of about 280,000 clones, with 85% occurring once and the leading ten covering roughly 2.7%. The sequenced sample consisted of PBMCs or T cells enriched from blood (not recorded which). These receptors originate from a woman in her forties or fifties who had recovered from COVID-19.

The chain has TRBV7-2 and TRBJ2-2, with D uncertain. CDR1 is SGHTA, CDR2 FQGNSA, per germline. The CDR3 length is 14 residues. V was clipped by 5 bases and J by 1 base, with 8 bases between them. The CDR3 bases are TGTGCCAGCAGCACTCGGTGGAACACCGGGGAGCTGTTTTTT. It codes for CASSTRWNTGELFF.

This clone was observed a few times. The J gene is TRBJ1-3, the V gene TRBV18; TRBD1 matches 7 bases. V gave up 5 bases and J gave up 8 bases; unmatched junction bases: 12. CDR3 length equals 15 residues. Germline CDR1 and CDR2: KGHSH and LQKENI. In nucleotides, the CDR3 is TGTGCCAGCTCAGGGGGACAGCCTCCCGAAGACACCATATATTTT. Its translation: CASSGGQPPEDTIYF.

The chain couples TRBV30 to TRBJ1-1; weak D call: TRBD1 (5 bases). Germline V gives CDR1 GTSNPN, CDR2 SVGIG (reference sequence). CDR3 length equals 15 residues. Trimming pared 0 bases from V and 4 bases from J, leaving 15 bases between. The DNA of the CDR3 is TGTGCCTGGAGTGTCCGAGGCAGGGCCGGCACTGAAGCTTTCTTT. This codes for CAWSVRGRAGTEAFF.

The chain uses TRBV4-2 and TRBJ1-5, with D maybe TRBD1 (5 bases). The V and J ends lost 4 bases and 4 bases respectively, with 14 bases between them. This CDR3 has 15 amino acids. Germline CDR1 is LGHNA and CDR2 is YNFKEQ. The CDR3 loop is CASSLRQGGNQPQHF. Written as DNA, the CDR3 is TGTGCCAGCAGCCTAAGGCAGGGAGGAAATCAGCCCCAGCATTTT.

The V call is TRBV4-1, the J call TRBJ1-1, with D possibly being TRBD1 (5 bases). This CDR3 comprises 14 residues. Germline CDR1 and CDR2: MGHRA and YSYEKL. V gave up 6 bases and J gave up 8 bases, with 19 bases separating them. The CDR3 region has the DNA TGCGCCAGCAGTCCAGGGTTGGCGGCTTTGGAAGCTTTCTTT. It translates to CASSPGLAALEAFF.

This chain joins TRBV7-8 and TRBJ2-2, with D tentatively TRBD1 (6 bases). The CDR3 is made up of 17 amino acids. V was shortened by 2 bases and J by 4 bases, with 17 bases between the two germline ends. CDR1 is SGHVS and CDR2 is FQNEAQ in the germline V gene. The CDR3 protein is CASSLLSQGPVTGELFF. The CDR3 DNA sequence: TGTGCCAGCAGCTTACTTTCACAGGGACCTGTCACCGGGGAGCTGTTTTTT.

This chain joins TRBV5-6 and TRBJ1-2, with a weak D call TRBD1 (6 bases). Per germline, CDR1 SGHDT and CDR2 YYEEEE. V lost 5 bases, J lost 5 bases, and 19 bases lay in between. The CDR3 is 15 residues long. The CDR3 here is CASRGRGRRSYGYTF. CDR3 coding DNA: TGTGCCAGCAGGGGCAGGGGCAGACGGTCTTATGGCTACACCTTC.

CDR3 nucleotides: TGTGCCAGCAGTTCAATTGACAGTTTTCAGCCCCAGCATTTT. As protein: CASSSIDSFQPQHF. J is TRBJ1-5 and V is TRBV27; D possibly corresponds to TRBD1 (5 bases). The CDR3 loop spans 14 amino acids. Germline V gene sequence: CDR1 MNHEY, CDR2 SMNVEV (reference sequence). Trimming removed 4 bases at V and 6 bases at J, with 13 bases between.

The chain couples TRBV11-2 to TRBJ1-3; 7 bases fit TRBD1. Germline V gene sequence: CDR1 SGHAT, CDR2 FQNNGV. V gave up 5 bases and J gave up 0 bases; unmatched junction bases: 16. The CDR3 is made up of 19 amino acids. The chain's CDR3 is CASSRPSMGQPISGNTIYF. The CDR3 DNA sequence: TGTGCCAGCAGCCGTCCTTCGATGGGACAGCCAATCTCTGGAAACACCATATATTTT.

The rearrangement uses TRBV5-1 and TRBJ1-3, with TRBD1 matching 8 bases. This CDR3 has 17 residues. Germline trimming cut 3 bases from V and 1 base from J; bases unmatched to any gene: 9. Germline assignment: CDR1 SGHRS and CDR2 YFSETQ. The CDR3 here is CASSSQQGGISGNTIYF. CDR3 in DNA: TGCGCCAGCAGCTCACAACAGGGGGGTATATCTGGAAACACCATATATTTT.

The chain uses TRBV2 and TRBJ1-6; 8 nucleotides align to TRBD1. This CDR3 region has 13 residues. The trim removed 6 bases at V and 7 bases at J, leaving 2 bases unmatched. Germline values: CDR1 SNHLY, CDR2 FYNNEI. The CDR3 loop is CASSRGRNSPLHF. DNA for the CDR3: TGTGCCAGCAGCAGGGGGCGGAATTCACCCCTCCACTTT.

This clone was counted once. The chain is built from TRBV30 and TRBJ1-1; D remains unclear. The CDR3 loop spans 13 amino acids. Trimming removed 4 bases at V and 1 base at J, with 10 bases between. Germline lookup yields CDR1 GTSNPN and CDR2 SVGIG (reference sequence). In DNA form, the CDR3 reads TGTGCCTGGAAACTAGGGCCGAACACTGAAGCTTTCTTT. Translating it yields CAWKLGPNTEAFF.